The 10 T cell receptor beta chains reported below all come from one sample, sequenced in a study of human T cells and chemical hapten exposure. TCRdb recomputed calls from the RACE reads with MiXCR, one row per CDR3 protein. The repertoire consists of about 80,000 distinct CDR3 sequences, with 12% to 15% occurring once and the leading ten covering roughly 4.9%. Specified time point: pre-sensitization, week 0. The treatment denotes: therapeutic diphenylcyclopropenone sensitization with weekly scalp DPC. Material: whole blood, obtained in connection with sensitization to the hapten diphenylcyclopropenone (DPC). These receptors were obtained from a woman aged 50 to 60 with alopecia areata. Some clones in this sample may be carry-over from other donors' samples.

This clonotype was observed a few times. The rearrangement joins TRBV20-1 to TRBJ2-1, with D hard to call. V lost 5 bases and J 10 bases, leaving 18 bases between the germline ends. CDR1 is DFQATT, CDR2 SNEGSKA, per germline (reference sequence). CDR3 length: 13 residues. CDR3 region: CSARLDGSGEQFF. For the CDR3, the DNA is TGCAGTGCTCGCTTGGACGGGTCCGGGGAGCAGTTCTTC.

CDR3 sequence reads: CASSQDLAGAGELFF. The CDR3 region has the DNA TGCGCCAGCAGCCAAGATCTAGCGGGAGCCGGGGAGCTGTTTTTT. This chain joins TRBV4-3 and TRBJ2-2, with 10 nucleotides matching TRBD2. The CDR3 is 15 residues long. Germline V lookup: CDR1 LGHNA, CDR2 YSLEER. Trimming cost V 0 bases and J 6 bases; bases outside gene matches: 1.

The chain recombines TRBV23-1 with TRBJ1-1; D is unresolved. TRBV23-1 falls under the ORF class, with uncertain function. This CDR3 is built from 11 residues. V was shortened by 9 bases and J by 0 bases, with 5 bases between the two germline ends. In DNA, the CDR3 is TGCGCCAGGCAGATGAACACTGAAGCTTTCTTT. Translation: CARQMNTEAFF.

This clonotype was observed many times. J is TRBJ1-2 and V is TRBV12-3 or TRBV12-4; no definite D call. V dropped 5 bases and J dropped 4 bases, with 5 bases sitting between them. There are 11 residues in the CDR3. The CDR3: CASSLTYGYTF. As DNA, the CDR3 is TGTGCCAGCAGTCTGACCTATGGCTACACCTTC.

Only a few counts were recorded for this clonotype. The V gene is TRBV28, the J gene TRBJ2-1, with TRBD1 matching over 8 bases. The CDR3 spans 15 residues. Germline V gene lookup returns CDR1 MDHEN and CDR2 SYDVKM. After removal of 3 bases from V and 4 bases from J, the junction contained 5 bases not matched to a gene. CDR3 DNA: TGTGCCAGCAGTTTGCCAGGGGGCGCTTACAATGAGCAGTTCTTC. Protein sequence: CASSLPGGAYNEQFF.

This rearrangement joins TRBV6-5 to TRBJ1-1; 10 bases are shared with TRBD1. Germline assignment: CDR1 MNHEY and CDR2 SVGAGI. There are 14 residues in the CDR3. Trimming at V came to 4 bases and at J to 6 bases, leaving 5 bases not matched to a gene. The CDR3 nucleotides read TGTGCCAGCAGTTTGACAGGGGGCGCGGCTGAAGCTTTCTTT. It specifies CASSLTGGAAEAFF.

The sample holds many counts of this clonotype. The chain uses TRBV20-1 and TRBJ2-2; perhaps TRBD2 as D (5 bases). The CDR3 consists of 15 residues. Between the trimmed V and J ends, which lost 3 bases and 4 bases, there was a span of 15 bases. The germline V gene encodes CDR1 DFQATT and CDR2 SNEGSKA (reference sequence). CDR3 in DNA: TGCAGTGCTAGGATGCCCAACCGGGGCACCGGGGAGCTGTTTTTT. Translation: CSARMPNRGTGELFF.

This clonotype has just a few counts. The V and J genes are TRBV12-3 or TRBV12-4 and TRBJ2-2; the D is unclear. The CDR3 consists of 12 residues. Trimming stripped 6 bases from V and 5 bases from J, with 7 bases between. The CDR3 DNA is TGTGCCAGCAGGTCGACAACCGGGGAGCTGTTTTTT. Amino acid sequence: CASRSTTGELFF.

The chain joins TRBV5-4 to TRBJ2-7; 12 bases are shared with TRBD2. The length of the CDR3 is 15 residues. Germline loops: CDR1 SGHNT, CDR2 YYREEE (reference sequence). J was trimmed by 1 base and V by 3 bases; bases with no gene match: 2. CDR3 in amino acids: CASSWTSGASYEQYF. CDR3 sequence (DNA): TGTGCCAGCAGCTGGACTAGCGGGGCGTCCTACGAGCAGTACTTC.

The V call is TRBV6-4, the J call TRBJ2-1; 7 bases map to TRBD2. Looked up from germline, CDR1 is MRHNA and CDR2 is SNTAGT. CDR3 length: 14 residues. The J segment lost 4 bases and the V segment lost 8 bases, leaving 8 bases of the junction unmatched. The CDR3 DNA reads TGTGCCAGCCGACCCAGCGGGGAATACAATGAGCAGTTCTTC. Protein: CASRPSGEYNEQFF.